This T cell receptor (beta chain) was recorded in a study of blood T cell repertoires in COVID-19. The wider study: The origin of the acute and convalescent COVID-19 samples was the United States, Italy and Spain. From T cells, B-cell-depleted T cells, or PBMCs came the material, which was cDNA or gDNA.

Followed longitudinally, the Seattle patients had been enrolled during active infection. Trimming cost V 4 bases and J 5 bases; bases outside gene matches: 12. CDR3 length equals 18 residues. Germline loops: CDR1 SGHAT, CDR2 FQNNGV. Per the original methods: Amplification of reference gene primers was used by the study to estimate nucleated cell counts. The table came from immunoSEQ multiplex PCR; TCRdb's copy has only in-frame clones and leaves some out. The D gene and trimming were derived from the DNA, and the V and J assignments and clone size from that table. The top ten hold about 9.4% of the sample, which has roughly 350,000 clones, 87% seen once.

The TCR sequence derives from a woman aged 25-40 years with COVID-19, enrolled during active disease. This sequence joins TRBV11-2 and TRBJ2-2, with 11 bases fitting TRBD2. Sequenced material: peripheral blood. The CDR3: CASSSTSGTSGGTGELFF. In nucleotides, the CDR3 is TGTGCCAGCAGCTCAACTTCCGGGACTAGCGGAGGGACCGGGGAGCTGTTTTTT.